The T cell receptor (beta chain) described here comes from a study of control samples from healthy donors and cancer patients. In its sample, this clone was seen a few times. Measured with immunoSEQ multiplex PCR; TCRdb has only the in-frame clones, and not every one. The sample lists fewer than 3,000 clones; about four fifths were seen once. V gave up 0 bases and J gave up 2 bases, with 11 bases separating them. The CDR3 is made up of 15 amino acids. The germline gives CDR1 SGDLS, CDR2 YYNGEE. This TCR was sampled from a male donor with melanoma. Sequencing was carried out using formalin-fixed, paraffin-embedded tissue. This chain uses TRBV9 with TRBJ1-2; tentative D call: TRBD1 (5 bases). In DNA form, the CDR3 reads TGTGCCAGCAGCGTAGGAACGACAGTGAACTATGGCTACACCTTC. It translates to CASSVGTTVNYGYTF.